The 3 T cell receptor beta chains in this list originate from one sample, sequenced in a study of CD8 T cells in ankylosing spondylitis. TCRdb redid the calling of the 5' RACE reads with MiXCR, one entry per CDR3 protein. The data contain roughly 130,000 distinct CDR3 sequences, approximately 10% of them singletons. Sequencing used blood, either unsorted or a sorted T cell fraction (not recorded which). These receptors all stem from a male donor with ankylosing spondylitis or in good health (not recorded which).

The sample holds a few counts of this clonotype. The chain joins TRBV12-3 or TRBV12-4 to TRBJ2-1; the match to TRBD1 covers 8 bases. J gave up 3 bases and V 1 base, and 2 bases lay outside the gene matches. This CDR3 is 15 amino acids long. In nucleotides, the CDR3 is TGTGCCAGCAGTTTAGAACAGGGGGGCTACAATGAGCAGTTCTTC. It yields the protein CASSLEQGGYNEQFF.

V usage is TRBV5-4 and J usage is TRBJ1-2; TRBD1 matches 8 bases. From germline, CDR1 is SGHNT and CDR2 YYREEE (reference sequence). This CDR3 is built from 17 residues. With 4 bases clipped from V and 2 bases from J, the junction kept 13 bases outside the gene matches. The CDR3 nucleotides are TGTGCCAGCAGCCCCGGACAGGGAACTGCGATGAACTATGGCTACACCTTC. The encoded protein is CASSPGQGTAMNYGYTF. The whole variable domain, remainder taken from reference TRBV5-4 and TRBJ1-2, is ETGVTQSPTHLIKTRGQQVTLRCSSQSGHNTVSWYQQALGQGPQFIFQYYREEENGRGNFPPRFSGLQFPNYSSELNVNALELDDSALYLCASSPGQGTAMNYGYTFGSGTRLTVV.

Many counts were recorded for this clonotype. The CDR3 protein is CTGQGGADTQYF. The CDR3 DNA follows: TGCACCGGGCAGGGGGGTGCAGATACGCAGTATTTT. The chain links TRBV20-1 to TRBJ2-3, with TRBD1 as a possible D gene (7 bases). The CDR3 length is 12 residues. Germline CDR1 reads DFQATT; CDR2 reads SNEGSKA (reference sequence).